This T cell receptor (beta chain) was identified during a study of cytomegalovirus exposure and HLA in healthy donors. Study details: The roughly 110 validation repertoires were reported in a later analysis to have been generated on the same platform as the roughly 700 first-cohort repertoires. Study-wide findings and caveats: Overall, roughly 170 TCR beta chains were annotated as cytomegalovirus-associated.

Germline CDR1 and CDR2: LNHDA and SQIVND (reference sequence). The CDR3 consists of 12 residues. Germline trimming cut 6 bases from V and 3 bases from J; bases unmatched to any gene: 0. The data were produced by immunoSEQ multiplex PCR, yet TCRdb's version contains in-frame clones alone and is incomplete. In the table there are about 86,000 clones, around 92% of which are singletons. Remarks on this clone: The antigen is not known.

The sequence came from a man aged 18 to 29 in good health and CMV-seronegative. Sequencing used PBMCs. The chain joins TRBV19 to TRBJ1-2; 8 nucleotides align to TRBD1. The CDR3 DNA is TGTGCCAGTAGGGACAGGGACTATGGCTACACCTTC. It translates to CASRDRDYGYTF. Together with reference TRBV19 and TRBJ1-2, the CDR3 gives the full variable domain: DGGITQSPKYLFRKEGQNVTLSCEQNLNHDAMYWYRQDPGQGLRLIYYSQIVNDFQKGDIAEGYSVSREKKESFPLTVTSAQKNPTAFYLCASRDRDYGYTFGSGTRLTVV.